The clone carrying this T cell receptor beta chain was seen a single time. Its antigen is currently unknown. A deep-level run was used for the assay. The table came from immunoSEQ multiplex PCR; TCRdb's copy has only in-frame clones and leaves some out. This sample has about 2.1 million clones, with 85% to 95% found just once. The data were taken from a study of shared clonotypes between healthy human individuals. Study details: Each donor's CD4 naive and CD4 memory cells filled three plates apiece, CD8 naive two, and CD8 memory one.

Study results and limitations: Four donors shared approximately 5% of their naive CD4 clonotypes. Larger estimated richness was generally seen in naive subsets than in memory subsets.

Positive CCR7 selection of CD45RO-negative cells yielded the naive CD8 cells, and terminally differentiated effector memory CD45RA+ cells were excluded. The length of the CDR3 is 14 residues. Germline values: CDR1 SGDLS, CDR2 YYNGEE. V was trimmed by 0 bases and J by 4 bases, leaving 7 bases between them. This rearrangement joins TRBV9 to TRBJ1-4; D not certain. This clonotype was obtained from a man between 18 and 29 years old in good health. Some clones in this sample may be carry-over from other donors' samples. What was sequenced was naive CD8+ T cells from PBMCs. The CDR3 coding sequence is TGTGCCAGCAGCGTAGAGGCCGATAATGAAAAACTGTTTTTT. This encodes CASSVEADNEKLFF.